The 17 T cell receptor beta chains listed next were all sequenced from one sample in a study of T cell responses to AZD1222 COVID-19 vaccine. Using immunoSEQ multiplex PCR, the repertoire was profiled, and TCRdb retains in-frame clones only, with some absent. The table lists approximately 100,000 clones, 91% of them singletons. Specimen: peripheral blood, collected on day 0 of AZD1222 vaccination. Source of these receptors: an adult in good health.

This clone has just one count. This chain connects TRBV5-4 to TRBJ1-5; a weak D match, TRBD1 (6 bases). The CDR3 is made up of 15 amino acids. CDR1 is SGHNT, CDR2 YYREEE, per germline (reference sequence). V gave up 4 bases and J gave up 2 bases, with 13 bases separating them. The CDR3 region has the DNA TGTGCCAGCAGCCGGGGGGGCACTGGCAATCAGCCCCAGCATTTT. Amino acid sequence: CASSRGGTGNQPQHF.

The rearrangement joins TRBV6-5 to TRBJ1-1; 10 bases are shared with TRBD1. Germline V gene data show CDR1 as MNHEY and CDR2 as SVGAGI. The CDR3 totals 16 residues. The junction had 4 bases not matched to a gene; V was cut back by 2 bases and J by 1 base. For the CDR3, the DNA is TGTGCCAGCAGTTACCCGACAGGGGGCGGGAACACTGAAGCTTTCTTT. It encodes CASSYPTGGGNTEAFF.

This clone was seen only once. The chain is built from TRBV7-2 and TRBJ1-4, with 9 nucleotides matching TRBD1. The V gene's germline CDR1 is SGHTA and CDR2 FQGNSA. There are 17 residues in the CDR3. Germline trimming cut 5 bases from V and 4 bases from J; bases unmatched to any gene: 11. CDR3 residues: CASSPLGGQGHNEKLFF. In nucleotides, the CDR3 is TGTGCCAGCAGCCCATTGGGGGGACAGGGACATAATGAAAAACTGTTTTTT. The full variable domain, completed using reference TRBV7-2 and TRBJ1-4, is GAGVSQSPSNKVTEKGKDVELRCDPISGHTALYWYRQSLGQGLEFLIYFQGNSAPDKSGLPSDRFSAERTGGSVSTLTIQRTQQEDSAVYLCASSPLGGQGHNEKLFFGSGTQLSVL.

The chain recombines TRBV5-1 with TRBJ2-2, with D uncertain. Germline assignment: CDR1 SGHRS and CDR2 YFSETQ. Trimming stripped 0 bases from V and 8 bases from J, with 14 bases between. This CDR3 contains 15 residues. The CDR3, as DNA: TGCGCCAGCAGCTTGGCTGTAGTTGGCACTGGGGAGCTGTTTTTT. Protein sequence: CASSLAVVGTGELFF.

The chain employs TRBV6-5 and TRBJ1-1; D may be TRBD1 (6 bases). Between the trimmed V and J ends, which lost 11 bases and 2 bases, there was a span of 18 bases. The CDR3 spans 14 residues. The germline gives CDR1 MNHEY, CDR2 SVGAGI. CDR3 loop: CACRGGRENTEAFF. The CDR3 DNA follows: TGTGCCTGTCGGGGGGGGCGAGAAAACACTGAAGCTTTCTTT.

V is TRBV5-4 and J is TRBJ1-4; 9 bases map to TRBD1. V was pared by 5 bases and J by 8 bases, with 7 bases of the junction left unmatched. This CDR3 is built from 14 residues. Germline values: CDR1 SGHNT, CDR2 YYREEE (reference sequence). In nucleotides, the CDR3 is TGTGCCAGCAGTCTACAGGGGGCGAACGAAAAACTGTTTTTT. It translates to CASSLQGANEKLFF.

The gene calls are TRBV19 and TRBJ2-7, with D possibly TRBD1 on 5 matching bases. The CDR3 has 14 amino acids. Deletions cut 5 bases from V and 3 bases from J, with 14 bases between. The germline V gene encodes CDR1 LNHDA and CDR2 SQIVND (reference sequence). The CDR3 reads CASSVATENYEQYF. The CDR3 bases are TGTGCCAGTAGTGTTGCGACAGAGAACTACGAGCAGTACTTC.

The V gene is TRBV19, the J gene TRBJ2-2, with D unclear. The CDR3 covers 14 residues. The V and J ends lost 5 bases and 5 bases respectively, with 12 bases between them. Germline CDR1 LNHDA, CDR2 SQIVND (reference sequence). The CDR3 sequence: CASSLATDTGELFF. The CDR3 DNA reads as TGTGCCAGTAGTCTGGCTACGGATACCGGGGAGCTGTTTTTT.

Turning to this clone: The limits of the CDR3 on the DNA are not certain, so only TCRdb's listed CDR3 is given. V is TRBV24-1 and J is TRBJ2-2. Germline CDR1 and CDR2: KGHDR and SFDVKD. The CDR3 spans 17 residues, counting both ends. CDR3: CATSDSGQARYTGELFF.

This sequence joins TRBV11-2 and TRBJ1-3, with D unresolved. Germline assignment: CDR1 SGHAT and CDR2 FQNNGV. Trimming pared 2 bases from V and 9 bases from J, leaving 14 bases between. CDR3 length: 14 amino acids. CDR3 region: CASSLRRVGGTIYF. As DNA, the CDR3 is TGTGCCAGCAGCTTAAGGCGGGTTGGAGGCACCATATATTTT.

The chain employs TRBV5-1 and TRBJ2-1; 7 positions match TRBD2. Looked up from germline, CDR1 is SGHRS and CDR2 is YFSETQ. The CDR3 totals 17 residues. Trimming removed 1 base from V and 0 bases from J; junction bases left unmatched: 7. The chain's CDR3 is CASSLRGGASSYNEQFF. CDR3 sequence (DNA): TGCGCCAGCAGCTTGCGCGGGGGAGCTAGCTCCTACAATGAGCAGTTCTTC.

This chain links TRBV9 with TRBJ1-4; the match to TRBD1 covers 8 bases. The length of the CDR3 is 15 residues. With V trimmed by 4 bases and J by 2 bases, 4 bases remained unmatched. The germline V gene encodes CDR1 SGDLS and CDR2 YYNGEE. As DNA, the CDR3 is TGTGCCAGCAGCTTTCGGACAGGGACTAATGAAAAACTGTTTTTT. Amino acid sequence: CASSFRTGTNEKLFF.

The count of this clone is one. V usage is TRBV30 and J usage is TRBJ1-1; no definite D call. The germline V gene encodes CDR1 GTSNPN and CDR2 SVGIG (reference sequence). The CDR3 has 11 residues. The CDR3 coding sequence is TGTGCTCGGGGTTTGAACACTGAAGCTTTCTTT. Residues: CARGLNTEAFF.

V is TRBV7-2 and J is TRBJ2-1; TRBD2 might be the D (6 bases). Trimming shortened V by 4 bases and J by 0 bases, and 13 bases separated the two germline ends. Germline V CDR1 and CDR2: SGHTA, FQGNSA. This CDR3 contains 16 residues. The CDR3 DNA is TGTGCCAGCAGCTCGCCCGGGACTCGCTCCTACAATGAGCAGTTCTTC. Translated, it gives CASSSPGTRSYNEQFF.

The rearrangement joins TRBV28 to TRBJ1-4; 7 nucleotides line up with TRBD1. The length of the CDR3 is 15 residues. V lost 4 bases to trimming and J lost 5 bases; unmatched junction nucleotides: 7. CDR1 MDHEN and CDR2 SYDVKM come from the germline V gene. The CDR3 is CASSSPRGVNEKLFF. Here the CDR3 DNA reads TGTGCCAGCAGTTCCCCCAGGGGGGTCAATGAAAAACTGTTTTTT.

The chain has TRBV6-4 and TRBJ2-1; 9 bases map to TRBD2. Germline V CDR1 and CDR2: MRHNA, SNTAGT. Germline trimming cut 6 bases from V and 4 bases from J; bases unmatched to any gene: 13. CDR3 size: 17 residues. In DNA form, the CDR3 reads TGTGCCAGCAGGCCTACCTCAGCGGGGGGTCTTTACAATGAGCAGTTCTTC. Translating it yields CASRPTSAGGLYNEQFF.

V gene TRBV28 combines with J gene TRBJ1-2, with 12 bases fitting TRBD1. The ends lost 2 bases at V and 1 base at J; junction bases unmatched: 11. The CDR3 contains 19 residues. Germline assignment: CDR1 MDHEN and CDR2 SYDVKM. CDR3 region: CASSLPPGGQGAFNYGYTF. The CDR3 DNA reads TGTGCCAGCAGTTTACCCCCCGGGGGACAGGGGGCTTTTAACTATGGCTACACCTTC.